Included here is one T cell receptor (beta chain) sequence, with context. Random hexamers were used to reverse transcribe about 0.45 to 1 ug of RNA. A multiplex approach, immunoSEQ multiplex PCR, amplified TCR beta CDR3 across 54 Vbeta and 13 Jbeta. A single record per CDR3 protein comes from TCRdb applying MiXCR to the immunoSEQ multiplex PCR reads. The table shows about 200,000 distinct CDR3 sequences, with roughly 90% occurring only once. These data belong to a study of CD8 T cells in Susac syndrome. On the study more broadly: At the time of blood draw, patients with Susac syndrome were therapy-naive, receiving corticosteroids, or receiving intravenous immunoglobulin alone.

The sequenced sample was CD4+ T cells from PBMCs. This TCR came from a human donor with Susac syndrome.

CDR3: CATSRKKSGNNEQFF. CDR3 coding DNA: TGTGCCACCAGCAGAAAAAAGAGCGGGAATAATGAGCAGTTCTTC. The rearrangement uses TRBV15 and TRBJ2-1; 7 bases line up with TRBD2. There are 15 residues in the CDR3. CDR1 LNHNV and CDR2 YYDKDF come from the germline V gene (reference sequence). The junction had 8 bases not matched to a gene; V was cut back by 2 bases and J by 7 bases.